This passage covers 27 T cell receptor beta chains from one sample sequenced in a study of PD-L1 blockade in urothelial cancer. Data came from immunoSEQ multiplex PCR; TCRdb stores just in-frame clones and leaves some out. The repertoire includes over 65,000 clones, about nine tenths of them detected once, and 4.5% sits in the top ten. Time point in this sample: pretreatment peripheral blood. The sample here was PBMCs, taken around atezolizumab (anti-PD-L1) treatment. The origin of the receptors is a man aged 70-80 years with urothelial cancer.

The genes are TRBV6-1 and TRBJ2-7, with 10 nucleotides matching TRBD1. This CDR3 is 15 amino acids long. The trim removed 4 bases at V and 4 bases at J, leaving 7 bases unmatched. Germline V gene lookup returns CDR1 MNHNS and CDR2 SASEGT. The CDR3 reads CASSGQTGGRYEQYF. DNA of the CDR3: TGTGCCAGCAGTGGGCAGACAGGGGGCAGGTACGAGCAGTACTTC.

Only one count was recorded for this clone. This chain uses TRBV28 with TRBJ2-7; 7 bases line up with TRBD2. Germline V gene data show CDR1 as MDHEN and CDR2 as SYDVKM. There are 16 residues in the CDR3. The trim removed 6 bases at V and 2 bases at J, leaving 13 bases unmatched. CDR3 in DNA: TGTGCCAGCAGCCTATTCGGGGGAGGGCGACCCTACGAGCAGTACTTC. It translates to CASSLFGGGRPYEQYF.

J is TRBJ1-1 and V is TRBV2; D perhaps matches TRBD1 (5 bases). The V gene lost 5 bases and the J gene lost 1 base, with 20 bases spanning the gap. Per germline, CDR1 SNHLY and CDR2 FYNNEI. CDR3 length: 17 residues. The CDR3 loop reads CASSFTIRGRRNTEAFF. The DNA of the CDR3 is TGTGCCAGCAGTTTTACCATTAGGGGTAGGCGGAACACTGAAGCTTTCTTT.

CDR3 in amino acids: CASSGQGASNTGELFF. CDR3 DNA: TGCGCCAGCAGTGGACAGGGAGCCTCGAACACCGGGGAGCTGTTTTTT. V and J are TRBV10-1 and TRBJ2-2; TRBD1 matches at 7 bases. Trimming removed 4 bases from V and 0 bases from J; junction bases left unmatched: 5. The germline gives CDR1 WNHNN, CDR2 SYGVQD (reference sequence). This CDR3 region has 16 residues.

The chain couples TRBV5-6 to TRBJ2-7, with TRBD1 identical over 7 bases. Looked up from germline, CDR1 is SGHDT and CDR2 is YYEEEE. This CDR3 comprises 14 residues. V trimming: 3 bases; J trimming: 7 bases; junction bases outside the gene matches: 10. As DNA, the CDR3 is TGTGCCAGCAGCTCGCTGGACAGGCCCCTAGAGCAGTACTTC. This encodes CASSSLDRPLEQYF. The entire variable domain, with the rest obtained from reference TRBV5-6 and TRBJ2-7, is as follows: DAGVTQSPTHLIKTRGQQVTLRCSPKSGHDTVSWYQQALGQGPQFIFQYYEEEERQRGNFPDRFSGHQFPNYSSELNVNALLLGDSALYLCASSSLDRPLEQYFGPGTRLTVT.

The gene calls are TRBV12-1 and TRBJ2-7; the D call TRBD1 from the table was never checked on the DNA. TRBV12-1 is a pseudogene segment. CDR3 size: 14 residues. CDR3 sequence: CASSPGTGPYEQYF. DNA of the CDR3: TGTGCCAGCAGCCCCGGGACAGGGCCCTACGAGCAGTACTTC.

The V call is TRBV29-1, the J call TRBJ1-4, with D unresolved. V was cut by 5 bases and J by 8 bases, with 12 bases left in between. Germline assignment: CDR1 SQVTM and CDR2 ANQGSEA. This CDR3 is built from 12 residues. CDR3 in DNA: TGCAGCGTTAAACGAGGTGGGGAAAAACTGTTTTTT. Amino acid sequence: CSVKRGGEKLFF.

The gene calls are TRBV10-3 and TRBJ2-2; possible D gene TRBD2, 5 bases. The CDR3 loop spans 16 amino acids. The germline V gene has CDR1 ENHRY and CDR2 SYGVKD. Trimming took 4 bases from V and 1 from J, leaving 13 bases between them. Here the CDR3 reads CAISVRAAQNTGELFF. The CDR3 DNA follows: TGTGCCATCAGTGTAAGAGCGGCTCAGAACACCGGGGAGCTGTTTTTT.

J is TRBJ1-5 and V is TRBV27; 11 bases map to TRBD1. After removal of 5 bases from V and 6 bases from J, the junction contained 6 bases not matched to a gene. The length of the CDR3 is 15 residues. From germline, CDR1 is MNHEY and CDR2 SMNVEV (reference sequence). The CDR3 DNA sequence: TGTGCCAGCAGTCCCGGACAGGGGGCGGGTCAGCCCCAGCATTTT. Its protein product is CASSPGQGAGQPQHF.

The chain is built from TRBV29-1 and TRBJ2-1; D may be TRBD2 (6 bases). Germline assignment: CDR1 SQVTM and CDR2 ANQGSEA. The CDR3 is 14 amino acids. With 6 bases removed from V and 3 bases from J, the gap between germline ends came to 15 bases. Written as DNA, the CDR3 is TGCAGCGTGGCCCCGGGAGTAGGCTACAATGAGCAGTTCTTC. Amino acids: CSVAPGVGYNEQFF.

The chain recombines TRBV29-1 with TRBJ2-7; TRBD2 aligns across 9 bases. Germline V gene lookup returns CDR1 SQVTM and CDR2 ANQGSEA. J gave up 3 bases and V 1 base, and 10 bases lay outside the gene matches. The CDR3 totals 16 residues. The CDR3 is CSVEGRRDSGSYEQYF. Written as DNA, the CDR3 is TGCAGCGTTGAAGGTAGGAGAGATAGCGGGAGCTACGAGCAGTACTTC.

The V and J genes are TRBV6-5 and TRBJ2-7; D may be TRBD1 (7 bases). CDR1 is MNHEY, CDR2 SVGAGI, per germline. V lost 7 bases and J 3 bases, leaving 16 bases between the germline ends. There are 14 residues in the CDR3. The CDR3 protein is CASMSARGVYEQYF. Written as DNA, the CDR3 is TGTGCCAGCATGAGCGCCAGGGGGGTCTACGAGCAGTACTTC.

The chain recombines TRBV2 with TRBJ1-2; D is possibly TRBD1 (6 bases). CDR3 length: 13 residues. CDR1 and CDR2 from the germline V gene are SNHLY and FYNNEI. V lost 6 bases, J lost 8 bases, and 16 bases lay in between. CDR3 residues: CASRQGTQRGYTF. CDR3 bases: TGTGCCAGCAGACAGGGTACCCAACGGGGCTACACCTTC.

The V gene is TRBV5-4, the J gene TRBJ2-3, with 8 bases identical to TRBD2. This CDR3 is 15 amino acids long. CDR1 is SGHNT, CDR2 YYREEE, per germline (reference sequence). J gave up 3 bases and V 2 bases, and 5 bases lay outside the gene matches. The CDR3: CASSFFAGGTDTQYF. The DNA for the CDR3 is TGTGCCAGCAGCTTCTTCGCGGGAGGAACAGATACGCAGTATTTT.

A single count supports this clone. The genes are TRBV9 and TRBJ2-3, with TRBD2 matching 8 bases. The CDR3 is made up of 15 amino acids. V dropped 1 base and J dropped 3; count of bases not matched to a gene: 4. Germline V gives CDR1 SGDLS, CDR2 YYNGEE. The chain's CDR3 is CASSVQGTRTDTQYF. The DNA of the CDR3 is TGTGCCAGCAGCGTACAGGGGACTAGGACAGATACGCAGTATTTT.

The chain is built from TRBV18 and TRBJ2-2; 11 bases are shared with TRBD2. CDR1 and CDR2 (germline): KGHSH, LQKENI. Trimming removed 0 bases from V and 6 bases from J; junction bases left unmatched: 3. The CDR3 loop spans 16 amino acids. The CDR3 nucleotides read TGTGCCAGCTCACCACCGGGACTAGCGGATGCCGGGGAGCTGTTTTTT. Protein: CASSPPGLADAGELFF.

The DNA for the CDR3 is TGTGCCAGCTCACCTTCAACCGGGACAGGGCCTGAAGCTTTCTTT. Translated, it gives CASSPSTGTGPEAFF. The V and J genes are TRBV18 and TRBJ1-1; TRBD1 matches at 9 bases. The CDR3 totals 15 residues. V was clipped by 3 bases and J by 6 bases; unmatched bases: 8. Germline values: CDR1 KGHSH, CDR2 LQKENI.

The chain links TRBV28 to TRBJ2-6; 10 nucleotides align to TRBD1. With V trimmed by 5 bases and J by 0 bases, 16 bases remained unmatched. Germline CDR1 reads MDHEN; CDR2 reads SYDVKM. The CDR3 consists of 21 residues. CDR3 amino acids: CASSPRQGAGGGPSGANVLTF. The DNA for the CDR3 is TGTGCCAGCAGTCCCAGACAGGGGGCCGGGGGAGGCCCCTCTGGGGCCAACGTCCTGACTTTC.

V and J are TRBV19 and TRBJ1-1; no clear D. CDR3 length equals 15 residues. Germline-derived CDR1 and CDR2 are LNHDA and SQIVND (reference sequence). The V end lost 7 bases, the J end lost 1 base, and 16 bases lay between the germline ends. CDR3 protein: CASTPGSAGNTEAFF. CDR3 nucleotides: TGTGCCAGTACCCCCGGATCGGCAGGGAACACTGAAGCTTTCTTT.

This clone was counted once. This chain links TRBV5-4 with TRBJ1-1, with 8 positions matching TRBD1. Per germline, CDR1 SGHNT and CDR2 YYREEE (reference sequence). CDR3 length: 14 residues. With 4 bases clipped from V and 5 bases from J, the junction kept 7 bases outside the gene matches. CDR3 sequence reads: CASSLGQGLTEAFF. CDR3 nucleotide sequence: TGTGCCAGCAGCCTAGGACAGGGACTGACTGAAGCTTTCTTT.

The rearrangement joins TRBV5-1 to TRBJ2-2; 7 nucleotides line up with TRBD1. Trimming took 4 bases from V and 5 from J; bases not matched to a gene: 8. Germline CDR1 reads SGHRS; CDR2 reads YFSETQ. The CDR3 sequence is 15 residues long. DNA for the CDR3: TGCGCCAGCAGCCGAGGGGACAGCTATACCGGGGAGCTGTTTTTT. This gives the protein CASSRGDSYTGELFF.

The V call is TRBV7-6, the J call TRBJ2-3; 8 positions agree with TRBD1. V dropped 1 base and J dropped 4; count of bases not matched to a gene: 22. This CDR3 is built from 21 residues. CDR1 is SGHVS, CDR2 FNYEAQ, per germline. In DNA, the CDR3 is TGTGCCAGCAGCTTAGTCTTGGTCCCGCGGACAGGGCTCAGAAACGCAGATACGCAGTATTTT. It encodes CASSLVLVPRTGLRNADTQYF.

The rearrangement uses TRBV18 and TRBJ2-4; a weak D match, TRBD2 (6 bases). V was clipped by 1 base and J by 1 base, with 11 bases between them. Germline-derived CDR1 and CDR2 are KGHSH and LQKENI. The CDR3 consists of 16 residues. The CDR3 protein is CASSPLPGGAKNIQYF. CDR3 bases: TGTGCCAGCTCACCACTGCCTGGGGGGGCCAAAAACATTCAGTACTTC.

This chain joins TRBV28 and TRBJ2-6, with D unclear. CDR1 and CDR2 from the germline V gene are MDHEN and SYDVKM. The CDR3 covers 14 residues. V was shortened by 5 bases and J by 4 bases, with 9 bases between the two germline ends. The CDR3 loop is CASSGPLGANVLTF. The DNA for the CDR3 is TGTGCCAGCAGTGGGCCTCTCGGGGCCAACGTCCTGACTTTC.

The chain employs TRBV28 and TRBJ2-7; 11 bases fit TRBD1. CDR3 length equals 15 residues. The V gene's germline CDR1 is MDHEN and CDR2 SYDVKM. V was pared by 4 bases and J by 5 bases, with 7 bases of the junction left unmatched. The CDR3 nucleotides read TGTGCCAGCAGTTCACCGGGACAGGGGGTCCACGAGCAGTACTTC. Translation: CASSSPGQGVHEQYF.

The rearrangement links TRBV5-1 to TRBJ2-5; 12 bases are shared with TRBD2. This CDR3 has 18 amino acids. Looked up from germline, CDR1 is SGHRS and CDR2 is YFSETQ. V trimming: 2 bases; J trimming: 4 bases; junction bases outside the gene matches: 12. CDR3 in DNA: TGCGCCAGCAGCTTAACACCTAAAACTAGCGGGAGGATAGAGACCCAGTACTTC. It codes for CASSLTPKTSGRIETQYF.

The genes are TRBV5-4 and TRBJ2-3; tentatively, D is TRBD2 (7 bases). Germline V gives CDR1 SGHNT, CDR2 YYREEE (reference sequence). CDR3 length: 18 residues. Trimming shortened V by 0 bases and J by 3 bases, and 20 bases separated the two germline ends. CDR3 nucleotides: TGTGCCAGCAGCTTGGCCGGGGGCGGGAGCCTCCGGACAGATACGCAGTATTTT. Translated, it gives CASSLAGGGSLRTDTQYF.